This T cell receptor beta chain originates from a study of OX40 agonist ivuxolimab in advanced cancers. Across the study: A mean age of roughly 60 years, range roughly 20 to 85, was recorded, and 82.7% were male. Of the participants, approximately 40% had some prior anti-PD-1, anti-PD-L1 or anti-CTLA-4 therapy, which was allowed. Study-wide results and caveats: At 0.1 to 3.0 mg/kg and by week 6, clonal expansion occurred in CD4+ and CD8+ blood T cells. Fewer expanded clones were found on average in CD4+ than in CD8+ T cells.

Libraries were prepared by immunoSEQ multiplex PCR; TCRdb keeps only in-frame clonotypes and omits some of them. This sample has fewer than 25,000 clones, with 88% found just once. Of note for this clone: Its target is unknown.

The receptor's source is an adult with an advanced solid tumor such as melanoma, head and neck, liver or kidney cancer. Sequences were derived from CD4+ or CD8+ T cells sorted from blood, sampled in a trial of the OX40 agonist ivuxolimab.

The CDR3 region has the DNA TGTGCCAGTAGTGACAGGGGTAATCAGCCCCAGCATTTT. It translates to CASSDRGNQPQHF. The V call is TRBV19, the J call TRBJ1-5, with 8 bases fitting TRBD1. This CDR3 is built from 13 residues. Trimming at V came to 5 bases and at J to 4 bases, leaving 1 base not matched to a gene. Germline CDR1 LNHDA, CDR2 SQIVND (reference sequence). The entire variable domain, with the rest obtained from reference TRBV19 and TRBJ1-5, is as follows: DGGITQSPKYLFRKEGQNVTLSCEQNLNHDAMYWYRQDPGQGLRLIYYSQIVNDFQKGDIAEGYSVSREKKESFPLTVTSAQKNPTAFYLCASSDRGNQPQHFGDGTRLSIL.